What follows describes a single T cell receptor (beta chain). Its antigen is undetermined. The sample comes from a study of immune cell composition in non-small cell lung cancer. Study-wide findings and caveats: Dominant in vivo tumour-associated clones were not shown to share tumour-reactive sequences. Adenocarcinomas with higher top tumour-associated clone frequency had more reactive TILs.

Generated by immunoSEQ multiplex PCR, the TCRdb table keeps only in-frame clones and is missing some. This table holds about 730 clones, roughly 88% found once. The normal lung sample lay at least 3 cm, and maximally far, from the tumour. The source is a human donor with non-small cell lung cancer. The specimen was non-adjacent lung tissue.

CDR3 in amino acids: CASSAPGTGVGEQYF. The CDR3 DNA reads as TGTGCCAGCAGCGCCCCTGGGACAGGGGTCGGCGAGCAGTACTTC. This sequence joins TRBV5-4 and TRBJ2-7; 10 bases fit TRBD1. V was clipped by 4 bases and J by 6 bases; unmatched bases: 10. CDR1 SGHNT and CDR2 YYREEE come from the germline V gene (reference sequence). This CDR3 is 15 amino acids long.